This T cell receptor (beta chain) was sequenced in a study of human T cells and chemical hapten exposure. Whole-study results and caveats: Sensitization with DPC brought no change to TCRs above 1 in 1000 in frequency.

Stated time point: healthy volunteer bleed at 6 weeks. Whole blood that had not been fractionated was the source of extracted total RNA. As processed by the authors: Per sample, the median was approximately 96,000 TCRs, with values from about 24,000 to 680,000. MiXCR, applied by TCRdb to the RACE reads, yields one record per CDR3 protein. Here the V and J calls rest on TCRdb's processing, not on the authors' analysis. The sample lists 60,000 to 80,000 distinct CDR3 sequences; roughly 6.1% were seen once. J was trimmed by 2 bases and V by 4 bases; bases with no gene match: 2. This CDR3 region has 13 residues. Germline CDR1 GTSNPN, CDR2 SVGIG (reference sequence). This clonotype was observed a few times. Its antigen is unknown.

The rearrangement joins TRBV30 to TRBJ2-5; TRBD1 matches at 9 bases. The clonotype comes from a female donor in good health. Some clones in this sample may be carry-over from other donors' samples. The specimen sequenced was whole blood. CDR3 coding DNA: TGTGCCTGGACCGGGACAGGGCAAGAGACCCAGTACTTC. Residues: CAWTGTGQETQYF.